This T cell receptor (beta chain) comes out of a study of OX40 agonist ivuxolimab in advanced cancers. About the research overall: Patients were under 90% male with ages about 23 to 90, mean approximately 62.

General study findings and limits: Some patients who did not respond also had low normalized T-cell clonal expansion.

Produced via immunoSEQ multiplex PCR; TCRdb's table is partial and in-frame only. The table includes tens of thousands of clones, around 90% detected once. To note about this clone: The target antigen is unknown.

This material consisted of CD4+ or CD8+ T cells sorted from blood, taken in a trial of the OX40 agonist ivuxolimab. This sequence was found in an adult with an advanced solid tumor such as melanoma, head and neck, liver or kidney cancer.

CDR3 in amino acids: CASSLGGVGYTF. The CDR3 nucleotides read TGTGCCAGCAGCTTAGGAGGGGTTGGCTACACCTTC. This chain uses TRBV7-2 with TRBJ1-2; maybe TRBD1 (5 bases). The CDR3 spans 12 residues. Looked up from germline, CDR1 is SGHTA and CDR2 is FQGNSA. Trimming cost V 1 base and J 7 bases, with 7 bases left between them.